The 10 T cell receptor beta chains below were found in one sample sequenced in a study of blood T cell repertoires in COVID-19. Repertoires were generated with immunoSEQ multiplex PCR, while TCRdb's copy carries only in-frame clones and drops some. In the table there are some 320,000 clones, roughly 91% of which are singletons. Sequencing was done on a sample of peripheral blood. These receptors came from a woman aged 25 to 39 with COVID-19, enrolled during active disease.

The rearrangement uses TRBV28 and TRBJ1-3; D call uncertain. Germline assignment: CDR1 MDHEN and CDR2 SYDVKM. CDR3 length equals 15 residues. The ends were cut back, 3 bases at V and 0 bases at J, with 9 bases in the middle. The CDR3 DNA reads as TGTGCCAGCAGTTTGTGGGAGGGCTCTGGAAACACCATATATTTT. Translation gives CASSLWEGSGNTIYF.

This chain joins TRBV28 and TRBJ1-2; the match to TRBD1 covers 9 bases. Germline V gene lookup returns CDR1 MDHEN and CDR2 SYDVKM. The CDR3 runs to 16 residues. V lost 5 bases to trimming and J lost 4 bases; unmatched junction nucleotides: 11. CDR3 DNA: TGTGCCAGCAGTCCCTTGGGACAGGGCTTCGTCTATGGCTACACCTTC. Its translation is CASSPLGQGFVYGYTF.

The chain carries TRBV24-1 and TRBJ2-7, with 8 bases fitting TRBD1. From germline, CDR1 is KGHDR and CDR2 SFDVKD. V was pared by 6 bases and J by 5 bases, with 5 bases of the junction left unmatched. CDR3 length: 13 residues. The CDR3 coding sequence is TGTGCCACCAGTATGCCAGGGGGCCACGAGCAGTACTTC. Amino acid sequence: CATSMPGGHEQYF.

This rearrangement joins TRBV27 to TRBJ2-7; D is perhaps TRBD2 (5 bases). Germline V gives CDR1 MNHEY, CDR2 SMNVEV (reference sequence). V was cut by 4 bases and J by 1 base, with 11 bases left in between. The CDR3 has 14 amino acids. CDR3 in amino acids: CASSSRVVSYEQYF. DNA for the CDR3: TGTGCCAGCAGTTCGAGGGTTGTTTCCTACGAGCAGTACTTC.

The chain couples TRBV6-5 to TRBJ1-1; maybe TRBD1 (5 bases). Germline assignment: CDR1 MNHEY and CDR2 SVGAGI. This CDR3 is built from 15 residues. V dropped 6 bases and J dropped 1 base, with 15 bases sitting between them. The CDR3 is CASRAGASGNTEAFF. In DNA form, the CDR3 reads TGTGCCAGCAGGGCTGGGGCCTCGGGGAACACTGAAGCTTTCTTT.

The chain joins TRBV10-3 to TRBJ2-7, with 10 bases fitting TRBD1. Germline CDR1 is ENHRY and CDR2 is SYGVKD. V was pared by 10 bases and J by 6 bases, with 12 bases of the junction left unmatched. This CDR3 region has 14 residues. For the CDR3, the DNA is TGTGCCACCTCGAACCGGGACAGGGGTGGCGAGCAGTACTTC. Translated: CATSNRDRGGEQYF.

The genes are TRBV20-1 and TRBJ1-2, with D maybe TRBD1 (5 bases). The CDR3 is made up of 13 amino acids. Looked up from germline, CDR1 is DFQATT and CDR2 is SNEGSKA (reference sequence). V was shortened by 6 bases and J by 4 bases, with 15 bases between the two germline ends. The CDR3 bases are TGCAGTGCGAGTAACAGGAATGGCTATGGCTACACCTTC. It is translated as CSASNRNGYGYTF.

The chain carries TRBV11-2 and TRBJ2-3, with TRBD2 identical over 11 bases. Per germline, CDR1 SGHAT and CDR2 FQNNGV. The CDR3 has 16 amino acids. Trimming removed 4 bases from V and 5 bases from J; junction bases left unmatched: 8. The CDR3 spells CASSSLAGGPKDTQYF. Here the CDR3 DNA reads TGTGCCAGCAGCTCCCTAGCGGGGGGCCCTAAAGATACGCAGTATTTT.

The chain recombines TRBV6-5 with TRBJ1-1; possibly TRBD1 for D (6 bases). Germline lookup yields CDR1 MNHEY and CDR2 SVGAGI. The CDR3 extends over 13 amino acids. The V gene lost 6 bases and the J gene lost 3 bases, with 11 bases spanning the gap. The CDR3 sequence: CASRTSGDTEAFF. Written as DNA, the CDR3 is TGTGCCAGCAGGACTTCAGGGGACACTGAAGCTTTCTTT.

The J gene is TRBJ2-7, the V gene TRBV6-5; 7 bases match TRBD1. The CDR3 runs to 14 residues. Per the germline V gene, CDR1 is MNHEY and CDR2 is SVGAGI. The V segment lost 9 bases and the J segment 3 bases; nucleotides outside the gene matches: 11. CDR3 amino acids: CASRPDRDVYEQYF. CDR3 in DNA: TGTGCCAGTCGACCAGACAGGGACGTCTACGAGCAGTACTTC.